These 24 T cell receptor beta chains share one sample of origin, sequenced in a study of blood T cell repertoires in COVID-19. The data were produced by immunoSEQ multiplex PCR, yet TCRdb's version contains in-frame clones alone and is incomplete. The sample records about 190,000 clones, roughly 89% being singletons. The sample consisted of peripheral blood. These receptors were taken from a man between 35 and 55 years old with acute or convalescent COVID-19.

This clone was seen a few times. The chain is built from TRBV9 and TRBJ1-1, with D possibly being TRBD1 (6 bases). Trimming took off 3 bases at V and 4 bases at J, with 13 bases between the two ends. This CDR3 has 14 residues. Germline V gene sequence: CDR1 SGDLS, CDR2 YYNGEE. The CDR3 region has the DNA TGTGCCAGCAGCGCCTTGGGGGGGCCCACTGAAGCTTTCTTT. Protein: CASSALGGPTEAFF.

CDR3 loop: CASSDLANGGMGEKLFF. In DNA, the CDR3 is TGCGCCAGCAGTGATTTGGCCAACGGGGGTATGGGCGAAAAACTGTTTTTT. V gene TRBV10-2 combines with J gene TRBJ1-4; possibly TRBD1 for D (5 bases). The CDR3 has 17 amino acids. V lost 3 bases, J lost 8 bases, and 22 bases lay in between. The germline V gene has CDR1 WSHSY and CDR2 SAAADI.

The gene calls are TRBV5-6 and TRBJ1-4, with 8 bases lining up with TRBD1. Germline V gene sequence: CDR1 SGHDT, CDR2 YYEEEE. V was clipped by 0 bases and J by 2 bases; unmatched bases: 6. The CDR3 totals 17 residues. DNA for the CDR3: TGTGCCAGCAGCTTGGCGGCAGGGGGCACTACTAATGAAAAACTGTTTTTT. Encoded protein: CASSLAAGGTTNEKLFF.

This chain connects TRBV7-2 to TRBJ2-7; the D gene is possibly TRBD1 (6 bases). This CDR3 region has 15 residues. CDR1 is SGHTA and CDR2 is FQGNSA in the germline V gene. Trimming took 5 bases from V and 0 from J, leaving 14 bases between them. The CDR3 bases are TGTGCCAGCAGCCTCGGGACACTCCGCTCCTACGAGCAGTACTTC. Encoded protein: CASSLGTLRSYEQYF. Full variable domain (remainder filled in from reference TRBV7-2 and TRBJ2-7): GAGVSQSPSNKVTEKGKDVELRCDPISGHTALYWYRQSLGQGLEFLIYFQGNSAPDKSGLPSDRFSAERTGGSVSTLTIQRTQQEDSAVYLCASSLGTLRSYEQYFGPGTRLTVT.

This sequence joins TRBV28 and TRBJ1-1; D is ambiguous. Germline CDR1 is MDHEN and CDR2 is SYDVKM. V lost 5 bases and J lost 1, with 8 bases in between. This CDR3 region has 13 residues. CDR3 nucleotides: TGTGCCAGCAGTATGGGCCCGAACACTGAAGCTTTCTTT. This encodes CASSMGPNTEAFF. Variable domain in full (rest from reference TRBV28 and TRBJ1-1): DVKVTQSSRYLVKRTGEKVFLECVQDMDHENMFWYRQDPGLGLRLIYFSYDVKMKEKGDIPEGYSVSREKKERFSLILESASTNQTSMYLCASSMGPNTEAFFGQGTRLTVV.

This chain joins TRBV6-4 and TRBJ1-2, with D uncertain. This CDR3 has 15 amino acids. The ends were cut back, 4 bases at V and 3 bases at J, with 15 bases in the middle. Germline assignment: CDR1 MRHNA and CDR2 SNTAGT. CDR3 in DNA: TGTGCCAGCAGTGTTCCCGCTCCTATGGACTATGGCTACACCTTC. Its translation: CASSVPAPMDYGYTF.

The chain employs TRBV7-2 and TRBJ1-1; TRBD1 matches 8 bases. CDR3 length: 16 residues. J lost 8 bases, V lost 6 bases, and 17 bases had no gene match. Germline CDR1 reads SGHTA; CDR2 reads FQGNSA. The DNA of the CDR3 is TGTGCCAGCAGGCCCGGGACAGGAAGGGGGATTTTAGAAGCTTTCTTT. It codes for CASRPGTGRGILEAFF.

This chain joins TRBV6-5 and TRBJ2-7, with 7 bases lining up with TRBD1. The CDR3 has 16 residues. Germline values: CDR1 MNHEY, CDR2 SVGAGI. V gave up 4 bases and J gave up 0 bases; unmatched junction bases: 9. DNA for the CDR3: TGTGCCAGCAGTTCACTCACAGGGGTCGTCTCCTACGAGCAGTACTTC. This encodes CASSSLTGVVSYEQYF.

J is TRBJ2-6 and V is TRBV19, with D possibly being TRBD1 (6 bases). CDR3 length equals 18 residues. V lost 5 bases and J lost 0, with 17 bases in between. CDR1 LNHDA and CDR2 SQIVND come from the germline V gene (reference sequence). The CDR3 region is CASSAYTGTYSGANVLTF. In DNA form, the CDR3 reads TGTGCCAGTAGTGCCTATACTGGGACATACTCTGGGGCCAACGTCCTGACTTTC.

The chain recombines TRBV7-9 with TRBJ1-3, with D maybe TRBD1 (6 bases). V was shortened by 1 base and J by 3 bases, with 13 bases between the two germline ends. CDR1 SEHNR and CDR2 FQNEAQ come from the germline V gene (reference sequence). This CDR3 spans 16 amino acids. The CDR3 DNA reads TGTGCCAGCAGCTTAGGTCACAGGGTCAGTGGAAACACCATATATTTT. It yields the protein CASSLGHRVSGNTIYF.

The chain couples TRBV19 to TRBJ2-1, with TRBD1 matching 10 bases. CDR3 length equals 15 residues. After removal of 4 bases from V and 3 bases from J, the junction contained 3 bases not matched to a gene. The germline V gene encodes CDR1 LNHDA and CDR2 SQIVND (reference sequence). CDR3 sequence reads: CASSTRTGGYNEQFF. CDR3 in DNA: TGTGCCAGTAGTACCCGGACAGGGGGCTACAATGAGCAGTTCTTC.

Notes on this clone: The junction departs from the called germline gene at one end, perhaps through a read error. This chain uses TRBV5-1 with TRBJ2-1, with TRBD2 matching over 7 bases. This CDR3 is 17 amino acids long. Germline V CDR1 and CDR2: SGHRS, YFSETQ. The CDR3 protein is CASTLAGVPRSLNEQFF. CDR3 coding DNA: TGCGCCAGCACCTTGGCGGGGGTCCCCAGAAGTTTAAATGAGCAGTTCTTC.

J is TRBJ1-2 and V is TRBV19, with 7 bases fitting TRBD1. The CDR3 loop spans 14 amino acids. The germline gives CDR1 LNHDA, CDR2 SQIVND (reference sequence). V lost 7 bases to trimming and J lost 8 bases; unmatched junction nucleotides: 13. The DNA of the CDR3 is TGTGCCAGTAACTCACCCGACAGGGTTTCGGGCTACACCTTC. This sequence encodes CASNSPDRVSGYTF. The complete variable domain, with remaining parts taken from reference TRBV19 and TRBJ1-2, reads DGGITQSPKYLFRKEGQNVTLSCEQNLNHDAMYWYRQDPGQGLRLIYYSQIVNDFQKGDIAEGYSVSREKKESFPLTVTSAQKNPTAFYLCASNSPDRVSGYTFGSGTRLTVV.

J is TRBJ2-7 and V is TRBV18; TRBD2 agrees at 11 bases. The V segment lost 8 bases and the J segment 7 bases; nucleotides outside the gene matches: 10. The germline gives CDR1 KGHSH, CDR2 LQKENI. CDR3 length: 14 amino acids. The DNA for the CDR3 is TGTGCCAGCGCGATTAGCGGGGGGGCCGGTGAGCAGTACTTC. It specifies CASAISGGAGEQYF. Filled out from reference TRBV18 and TRBJ2-7, the complete variable domain reads NAGVMQNPRHLVRRRGQEARLRCSPMKGHSHVYWYRQLPEEGLKFMVYLQKENIIDESGMPKERFSAEFPKEGPSILRIQQVVRGDSAAYFCASAISGGAGEQYFGPGTRLTVT.

The chain joins TRBV9 to TRBJ2-3; 10 bases fit TRBD2. CDR1 is SGDLS, CDR2 YYNGEE, per germline. The CDR3 spans 17 residues. V dropped 1 base and J dropped 5; count of bases not matched to a gene: 10. This chain's CDR3 is CASSVRSGGAGEDTQYF. CDR3 bases: TGTGCCAGCAGCGTACGCAGCGGGGGGGCCGGAGAAGATACGCAGTATTTT.

This clone turned up a few times. The chain's CDR3 is CASSEQGAGNTIYF. CDR3 coding DNA: TGTGCCAGCAGTGAACAGGGGGCTGGAAACACCATATATTTT. The chain is built from TRBV2 and TRBJ1-3; 7 nucleotides agree with TRBD1. The CDR3 has 14 amino acids. V lost 2 bases to trimming and J lost 2 bases; unmatched junction nucleotides: 0. Germline V gene data show CDR1 as SNHLY and CDR2 as FYNNEI.

The chain links TRBV27 to TRBJ1-2; TRBD1 might be the D (6 bases). The CDR3 has 14 residues. Germline V gives CDR1 MNHEY, CDR2 SMNVEV (reference sequence). V lost 5 bases to trimming and J lost 4 bases, with 14 bases between them. CDR3 loop: CASSHRDAGYGYTF. In DNA, the CDR3 is TGTGCCAGCAGTCACAGGGATGCGGGCTATGGCTACACCTTC.

V and J are TRBV6-2 or TRBV6-3 and TRBJ1-1; D gene ambiguous. Germline V gene data show CDR1 as MNHEY and CDR2 as SVGEGT. V was trimmed by 5 bases and J by 1 base, leaving 8 bases between them. The CDR3 totals 13 residues. Here the CDR3 reads CASSNEGNTEAFF. The DNA of the CDR3 is TGTGCCAGCAGTAACGAGGGGAACACTGAAGCTTTCTTT.

The chain employs TRBV28 and TRBJ2-1; D is possibly TRBD1 (6 bases). The CDR3 is 15 residues long. CDR1 is MDHEN and CDR2 is SYDVKM in the germline V gene. V dropped 2 bases and J dropped 3 bases, with 11 bases sitting between them. CDR3 residues: CASSLPGVGYNEQFF. Here the CDR3 DNA reads TGTGCCAGCAGTTTACCAGGGGTGGGCTACAATGAGCAGTTCTTC.

The J gene is TRBJ1-4, the V gene TRBV25-1; a weak D match, TRBD1 (6 bases). The germline CDR1 and CDR2 sequences are MGHDK and SYGVNS. Trimming stripped 6 bases from V and 8 bases from J, with 22 bases between. The CDR3 extends over 16 amino acids. The CDR3 sequence is CASSDIQQGLEEKLFF. CDR3 DNA sequence: TGTGCCAGCAGCGATATACAACAGGGTCTGGAGGAAAAACTGTTTTTT.

V and J are TRBV10-2 and TRBJ2-7, with unresolved D. Germline V lookup: CDR1 WSHSY, CDR2 SAAADI. Deletions cut 0 bases from V and 6 bases from J, with 9 bases between. CDR3 length equals 13 residues. Here the CDR3 reads CASSESMRSEQYF. CDR3 DNA: TGCGCCAGCAGTGAGTCGATGAGGAGCGAGCAGTACTTC.

The chain links TRBV9 to TRBJ2-7; 14 bases are shared with TRBD2. This CDR3 has 17 amino acids. The V segment lost 0 bases and the J segment 2 bases; nucleotides outside the gene matches: 4. Germline assignment: CDR1 SGDLS and CDR2 YYNGEE. The CDR3 is CASSVGWGLAGAYEQYF. The CDR3 DNA reads TGTGCCAGCAGCGTAGGTTGGGGACTAGCGGGGGCCTACGAGCAGTACTTC. Together with reference TRBV9 and TRBJ2-7, the CDR3 gives the full variable domain: DSGVTQTPKHLITATGQRVTLRCSPRSGDLSVYWYQQSLDQGLQFLIQYYNGEERAKGNILERFSAQQFPDLHSELNLSSLELGDSALYFCASSVGWGLAGAYEQYFGPGTRLTVT.

This chain joins TRBV24-1 and TRBJ1-5, with unresolved D. The CDR3 loop spans 12 amino acids. Per the germline V gene, CDR1 is KGHDR and CDR2 is SFDVKD. Trimming removed 5 bases at V and 3 bases at J, with 4 bases between. The CDR3 DNA is TGTGCCACCAGTGGTATCAATCAGCCCCAGCATTTT. It specifies CATSGINQPQHF.

The chain couples TRBV10-1 to TRBJ2-1; 9 positions agree with TRBD2. The CDR3 is 15 amino acids. Looked up from germline, CDR1 is WNHNN and CDR2 is SYGVQD (reference sequence). Trimming took 4 bases from V and 5 from J; bases not matched to a gene: 6. This chain's CDR3 is CASSGASGVNNEQFF. DNA for the CDR3: TGCGCCAGCAGTGGGGCTAGCGGGGTCAACAATGAGCAGTTCTTC.